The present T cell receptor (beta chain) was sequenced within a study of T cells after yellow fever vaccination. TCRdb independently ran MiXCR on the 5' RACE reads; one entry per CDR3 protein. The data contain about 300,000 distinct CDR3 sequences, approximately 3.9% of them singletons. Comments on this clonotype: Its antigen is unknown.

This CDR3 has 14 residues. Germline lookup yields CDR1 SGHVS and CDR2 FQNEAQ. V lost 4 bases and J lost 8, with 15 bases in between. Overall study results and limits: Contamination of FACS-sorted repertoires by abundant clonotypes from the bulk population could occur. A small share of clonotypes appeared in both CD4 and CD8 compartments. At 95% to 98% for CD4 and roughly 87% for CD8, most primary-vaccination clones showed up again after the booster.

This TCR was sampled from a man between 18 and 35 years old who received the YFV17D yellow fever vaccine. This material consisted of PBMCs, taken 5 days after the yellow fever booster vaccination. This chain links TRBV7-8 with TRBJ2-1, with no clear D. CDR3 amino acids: CASSSRRAVHEQFF. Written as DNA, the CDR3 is TGTGCCAGCAGCTCCCGTCGGGCTGTCCATGAGCAGTTCTTC. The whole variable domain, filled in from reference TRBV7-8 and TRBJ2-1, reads GAGVSQSPRYKVAKRGQDVALRCDPISGHVSLFWYQQALGQGPEFLTYFQNEAQLDKSGLPSDRFFAERPEGSVSTLKIQRTQQEDSAVYLCASSSRRAVHEQFFGPGTRLTVL.